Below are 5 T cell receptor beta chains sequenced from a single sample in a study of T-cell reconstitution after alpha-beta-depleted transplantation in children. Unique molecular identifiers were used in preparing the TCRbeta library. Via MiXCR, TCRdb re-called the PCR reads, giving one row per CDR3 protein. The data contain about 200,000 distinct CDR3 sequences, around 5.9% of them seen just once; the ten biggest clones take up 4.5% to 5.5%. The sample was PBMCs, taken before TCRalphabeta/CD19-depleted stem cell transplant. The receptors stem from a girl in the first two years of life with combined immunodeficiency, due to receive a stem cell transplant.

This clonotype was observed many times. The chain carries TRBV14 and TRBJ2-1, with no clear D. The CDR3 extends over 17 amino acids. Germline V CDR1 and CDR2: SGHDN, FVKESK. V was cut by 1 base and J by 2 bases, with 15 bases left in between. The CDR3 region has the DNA TGTGCCAGCAGCCAAGCCACCTCTTTCCGGGCCTACAATGAGCAGTTCTTC. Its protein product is CASSQATSFRAYNEQFF.

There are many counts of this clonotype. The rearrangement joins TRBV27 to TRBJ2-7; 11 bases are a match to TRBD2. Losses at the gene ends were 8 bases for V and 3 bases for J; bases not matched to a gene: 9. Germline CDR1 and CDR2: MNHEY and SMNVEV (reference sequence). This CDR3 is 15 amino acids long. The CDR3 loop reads CASHQGGLAVYEQYF. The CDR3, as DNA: TGTGCCAGCCATCAGGGGGGACTAGCGGTCTACGAGCAGTACTTC.

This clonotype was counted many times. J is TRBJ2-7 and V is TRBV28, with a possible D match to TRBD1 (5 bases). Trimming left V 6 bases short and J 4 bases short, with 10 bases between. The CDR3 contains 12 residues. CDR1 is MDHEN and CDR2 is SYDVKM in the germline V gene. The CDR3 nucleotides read TGTGCCAGCAGGTCAAGGGGTTACGAGCAGTACTTC. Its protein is CASRSRGYEQYF.

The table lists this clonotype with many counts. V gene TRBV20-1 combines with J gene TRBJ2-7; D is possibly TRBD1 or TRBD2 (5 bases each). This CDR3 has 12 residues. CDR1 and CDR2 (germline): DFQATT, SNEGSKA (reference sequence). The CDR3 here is CSPRGERNEQYF. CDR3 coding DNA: TGCAGCCCCCGAGGGGAAAGGAACGAGCAGTACTTC.

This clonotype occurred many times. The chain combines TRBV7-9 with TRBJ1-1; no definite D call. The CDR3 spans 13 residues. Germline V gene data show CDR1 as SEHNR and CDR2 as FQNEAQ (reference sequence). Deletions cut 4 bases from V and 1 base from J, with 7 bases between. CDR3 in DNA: TGTGCCAGCAGCTGGACGGAGAACACTGAAGCTTTCTTT. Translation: CASSWTENTEAFF.